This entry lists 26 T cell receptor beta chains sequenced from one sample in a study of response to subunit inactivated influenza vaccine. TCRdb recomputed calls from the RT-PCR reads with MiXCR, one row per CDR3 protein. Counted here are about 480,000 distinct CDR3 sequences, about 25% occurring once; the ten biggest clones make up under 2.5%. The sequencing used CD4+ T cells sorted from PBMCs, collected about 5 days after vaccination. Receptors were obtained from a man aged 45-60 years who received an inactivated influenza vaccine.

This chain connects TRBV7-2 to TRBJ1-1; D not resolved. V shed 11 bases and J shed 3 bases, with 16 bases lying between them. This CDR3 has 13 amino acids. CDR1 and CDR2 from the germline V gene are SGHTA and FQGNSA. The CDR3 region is CASGPQVDTEAFF. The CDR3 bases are TGTGCCTCCGGACCTCAGGTTGACACTGAAGCTTTCTTT.

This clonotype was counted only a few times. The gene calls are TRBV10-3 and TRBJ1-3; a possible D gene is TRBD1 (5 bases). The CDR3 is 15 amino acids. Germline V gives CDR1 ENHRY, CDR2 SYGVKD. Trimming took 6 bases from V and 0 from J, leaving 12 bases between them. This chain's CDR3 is CAISDGAGSGNTIYF. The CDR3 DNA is TGTGCCATCAGCGATGGGGCAGGCTCTGGAAACACCATATATTTT.

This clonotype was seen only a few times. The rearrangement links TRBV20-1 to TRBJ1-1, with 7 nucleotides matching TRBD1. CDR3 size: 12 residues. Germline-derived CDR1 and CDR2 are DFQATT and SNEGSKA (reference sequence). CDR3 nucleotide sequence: TGCAGCTGCAAGACAGGGAGCACTGAAGCTTTCTTT. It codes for CSCKTGSTEAFF.

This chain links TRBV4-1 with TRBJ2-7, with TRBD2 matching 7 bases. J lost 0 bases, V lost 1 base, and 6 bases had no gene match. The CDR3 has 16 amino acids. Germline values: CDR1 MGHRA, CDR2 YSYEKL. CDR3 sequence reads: CASSQVQGGSSYEQYF. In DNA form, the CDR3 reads TGCGCCAGCAGCCAAGTGCAGGGAGGGAGCTCCTACGAGCAGTACTTC.

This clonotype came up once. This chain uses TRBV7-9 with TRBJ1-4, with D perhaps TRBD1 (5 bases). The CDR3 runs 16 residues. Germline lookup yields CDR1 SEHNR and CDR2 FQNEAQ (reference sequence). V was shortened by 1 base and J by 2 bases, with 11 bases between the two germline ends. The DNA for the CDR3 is TGTGCCAGCAGCTTAGGACAGCCTCGCACTAATGAAAAACTGTTTTTT. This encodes CASSLGQPRTNEKLFF.

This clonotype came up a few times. CDR3 sequence: CSARIPSGHGAGELFF. CDR3 nucleotide sequence: TGCAGTGCGCGCATACCCTCGGGACATGGGGCCGGGGAGCTGTTTTTT. The chain employs TRBV20-1 and TRBJ2-2, with D possibly matching TRBD1 (6 bases). The V end was cut by 6 bases, the J end by 6 bases, with 23 bases between. The CDR3 extends over 16 amino acids. CDR1 and CDR2 (germline): DFQATT, SNEGSKA (reference sequence).

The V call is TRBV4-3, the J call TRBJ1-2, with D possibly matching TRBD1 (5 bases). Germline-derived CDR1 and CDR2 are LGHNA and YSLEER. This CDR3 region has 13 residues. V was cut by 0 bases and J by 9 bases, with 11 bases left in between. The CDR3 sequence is CASSQDLQASYTF. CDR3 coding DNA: TGCGCCAGCAGCCAAGATCTACAGGCGAGCTACACCTTC.

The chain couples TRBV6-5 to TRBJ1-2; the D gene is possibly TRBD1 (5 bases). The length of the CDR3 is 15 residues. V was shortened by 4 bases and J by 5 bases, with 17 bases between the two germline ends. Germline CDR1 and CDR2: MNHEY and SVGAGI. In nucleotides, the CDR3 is TGTGCCAGCAGTTCCCTCGGGACGACCGAGTATGGCTACACCTTC. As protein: CASSSLGTTEYGYTF.

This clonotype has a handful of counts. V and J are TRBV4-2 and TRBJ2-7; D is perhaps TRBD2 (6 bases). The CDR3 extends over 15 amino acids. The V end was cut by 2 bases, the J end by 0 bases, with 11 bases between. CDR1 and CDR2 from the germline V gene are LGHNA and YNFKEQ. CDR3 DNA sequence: TGTGCCAGCAGCCAAAGTGGGGGACTCTCCTACGAGCAGTACTTC. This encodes CASSQSGGLSYEQYF.

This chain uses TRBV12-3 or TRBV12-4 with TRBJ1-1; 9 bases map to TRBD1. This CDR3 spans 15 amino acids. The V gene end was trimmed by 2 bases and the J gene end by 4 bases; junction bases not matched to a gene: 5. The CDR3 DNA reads TGTGCCAGCAGTTTATACGGACAGGGGATCACTGAAGCTTTCTTT. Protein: CASSLYGQGITEAFF.

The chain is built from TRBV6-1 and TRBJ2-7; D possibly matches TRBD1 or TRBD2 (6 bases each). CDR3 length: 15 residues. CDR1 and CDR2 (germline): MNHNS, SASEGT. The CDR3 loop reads CAARPVGTQGGEQYF. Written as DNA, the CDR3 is TGTGCGGCCCGCCCAGTCGGGACTCAAGGGGGCGAGCAGTACTTC.

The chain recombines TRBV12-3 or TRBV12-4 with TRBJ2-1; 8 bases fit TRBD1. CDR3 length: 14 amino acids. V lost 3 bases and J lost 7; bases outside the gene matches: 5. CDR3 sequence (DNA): TGTGCCAGCAGTTTTGGTCAGGGGGCGAATGAGCAGTTCTTC. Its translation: CASSFGQGANEQFF.

The CDR3: CASSEAWDGYTF. In nucleotides, the CDR3 is TGTGCCAGCAGTGAAGCGTGGGATGGCTACACCTTC. The rearrangement joins TRBV2 to TRBJ1-2; unclear D gene. Germline V lookup: CDR1 SNHLY, CDR2 FYNNEI. The CDR3 spans 12 residues. V lost 0 bases, J lost 6 bases, and 5 bases lay in between.

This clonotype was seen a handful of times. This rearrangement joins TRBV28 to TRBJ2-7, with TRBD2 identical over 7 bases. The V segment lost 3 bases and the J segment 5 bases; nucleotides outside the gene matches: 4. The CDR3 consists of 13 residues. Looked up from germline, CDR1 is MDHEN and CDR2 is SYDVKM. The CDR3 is CASSFAGTNEQYF. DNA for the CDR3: TGTGCCAGCAGTTTTGCCGGGACTAACGAGCAGTACTTC.

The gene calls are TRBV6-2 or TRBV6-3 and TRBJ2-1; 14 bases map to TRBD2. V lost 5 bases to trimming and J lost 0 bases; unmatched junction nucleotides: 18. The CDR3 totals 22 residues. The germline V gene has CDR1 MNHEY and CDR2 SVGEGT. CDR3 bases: TGTGCCAGCAGTCCCCCCCCAATAAGACTAGCGGGGGGGAACAGCTCCTACAATGAGCAGTTCTTC. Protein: CASSPPPIRLAGGNSSYNEQFF.

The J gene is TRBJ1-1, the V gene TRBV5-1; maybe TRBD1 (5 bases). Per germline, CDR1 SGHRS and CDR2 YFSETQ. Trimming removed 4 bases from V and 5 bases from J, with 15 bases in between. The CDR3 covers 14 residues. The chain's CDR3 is CASSPTATKTEAFF. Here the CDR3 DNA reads TGCGCCAGCAGCCCGACAGCCACGAAGACTGAAGCTTTCTTT. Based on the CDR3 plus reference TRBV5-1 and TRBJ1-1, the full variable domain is KAGVTQTPRYLIKTRGQQVTLSCSPISGHRSVSWYQQTPGQGLQFLFEYFSETQRNKGNFPGRFSGRQFSNSRSEMNVSTLELGDSALYLCASSPTATKTEAFFGQGTRLTVV.

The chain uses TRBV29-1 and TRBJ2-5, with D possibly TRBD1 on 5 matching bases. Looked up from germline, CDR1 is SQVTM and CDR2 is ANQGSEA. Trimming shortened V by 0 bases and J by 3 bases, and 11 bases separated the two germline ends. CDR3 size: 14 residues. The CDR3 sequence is CSVEDTGVEETQYF. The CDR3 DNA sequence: TGCAGCGTTGAAGATACAGGTGTCGAAGAGACCCAGTACTTC. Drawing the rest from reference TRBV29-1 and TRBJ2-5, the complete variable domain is SAVISQKPSRDICQRGTSLTIQCQVDSQVTMMFWYRQQPGQSLTLIATANQGSEATYESGFVIDKFPISRPNLTFSTLTVSNMSPEDSSIYLCSVEDTGVEETQYFGPGTRLLVL.

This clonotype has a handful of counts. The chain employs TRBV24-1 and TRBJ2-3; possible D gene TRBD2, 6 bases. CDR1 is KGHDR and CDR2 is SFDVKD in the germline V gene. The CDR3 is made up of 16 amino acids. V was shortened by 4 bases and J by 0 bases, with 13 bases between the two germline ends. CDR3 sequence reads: CATSDWDSTSTDTQYF. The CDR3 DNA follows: TGTGCCACCAGTGACTGGGACTCAACTAGCACAGATACGCAGTATTTT.

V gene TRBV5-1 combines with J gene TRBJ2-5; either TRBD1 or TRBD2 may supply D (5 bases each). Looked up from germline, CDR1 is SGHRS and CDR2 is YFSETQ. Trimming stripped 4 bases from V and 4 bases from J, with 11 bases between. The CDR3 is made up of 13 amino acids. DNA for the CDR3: TGCGCCAGCAGCCCGGGACCGACAGAGACCCAGTACTTC. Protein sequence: CASSPGPTETQYF.

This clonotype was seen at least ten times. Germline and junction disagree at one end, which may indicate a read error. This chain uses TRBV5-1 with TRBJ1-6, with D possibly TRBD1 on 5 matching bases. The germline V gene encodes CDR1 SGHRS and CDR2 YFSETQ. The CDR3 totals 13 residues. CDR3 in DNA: TGTGCCAGCAGCTTAGAGGGGAATTCACCCCTCCACTTT. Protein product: CASSLEGNSPLHF.

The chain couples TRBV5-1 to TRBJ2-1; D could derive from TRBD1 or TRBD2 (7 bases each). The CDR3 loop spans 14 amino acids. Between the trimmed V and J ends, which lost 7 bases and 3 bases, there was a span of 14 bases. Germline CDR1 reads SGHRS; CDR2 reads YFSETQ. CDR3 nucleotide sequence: TGCGCCAGCGGGGAGGGGGCGAACTACAATGAGCAGTTCTTC. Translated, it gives CASGEGANYNEQFF.

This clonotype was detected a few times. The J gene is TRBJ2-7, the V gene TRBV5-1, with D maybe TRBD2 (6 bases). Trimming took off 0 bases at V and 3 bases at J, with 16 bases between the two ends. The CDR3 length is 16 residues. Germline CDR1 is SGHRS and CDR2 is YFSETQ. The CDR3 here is CASSLEPGVRFYEQYF. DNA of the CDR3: TGCGCCAGCAGCTTGGAGCCGGGGGTTCGGTTCTACGAGCAGTACTTC. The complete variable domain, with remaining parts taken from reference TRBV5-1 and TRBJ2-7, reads KAGVTQTPRYLIKTRGQQVTLSCSPISGHRSVSWYQQTPGQGLQFLFEYFSETQRNKGNFPGRFSGRQFSNSRSEMNVSTLELGDSALYLCASSLEPGVRFYEQYFGPGTRLTVT.

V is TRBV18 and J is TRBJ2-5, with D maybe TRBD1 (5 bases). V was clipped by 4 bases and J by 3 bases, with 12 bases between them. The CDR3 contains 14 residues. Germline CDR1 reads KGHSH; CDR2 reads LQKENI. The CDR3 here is CASSRTAGKETQYF. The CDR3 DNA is TGTGCCAGCTCACGGACGGCAGGGAAAGAGACCCAGTACTTC.

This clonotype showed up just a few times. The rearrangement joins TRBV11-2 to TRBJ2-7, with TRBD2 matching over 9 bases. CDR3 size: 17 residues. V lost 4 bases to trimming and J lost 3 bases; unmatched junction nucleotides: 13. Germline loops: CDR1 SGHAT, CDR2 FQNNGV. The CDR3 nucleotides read TGTGCCAGCAGCTCCGTAATAGAGCGGGGGGATTACTACGAGCAGTACTTC. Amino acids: CASSSVIERGDYYEQYF.

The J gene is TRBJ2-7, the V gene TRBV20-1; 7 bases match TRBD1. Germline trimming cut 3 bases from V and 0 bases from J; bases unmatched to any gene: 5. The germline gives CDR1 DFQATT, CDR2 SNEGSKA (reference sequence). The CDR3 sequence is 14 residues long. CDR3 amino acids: CSARVRGHSYEQYF. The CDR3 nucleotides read TGCAGTGCTAGGGTGAGGGGGCACTCCTACGAGCAGTACTTC.

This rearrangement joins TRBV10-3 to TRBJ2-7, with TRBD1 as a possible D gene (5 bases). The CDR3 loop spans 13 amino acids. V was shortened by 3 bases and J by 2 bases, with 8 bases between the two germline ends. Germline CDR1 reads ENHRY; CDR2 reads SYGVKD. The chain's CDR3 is CAISDGAPYEQYF. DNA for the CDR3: TGTGCCATCAGTGATGGGGCCCCCTACGAGCAGTACTTC.